This T cell receptor (beta chain) appears in the sequencing data of a study of cytomegalovirus exposure and HLA in healthy donors. General study findings and limits: A list of roughly 160 TCR beta chains associated with cytomegalovirus was given. Accounts indicate the classifier identified cytomegalovirus status with strong specificity and sensitivity.

About this clone: Antigen specificity is unknown.

Only in-frame clones appear in the TCRdb table, and some are missing; sequencing was by immunoSEQ multiplex PCR. The sample lists about 150,000 clones; about 86% were seen once. Germline V gene lookup returns CDR1 SGHDT and CDR2 YYEEEE. V shed 0 bases, J shed 5 bases, and the junction held 4 bases outside the gene matches. The CDR3 length is 14 residues. This rearrangement joins TRBV5-6 to TRBJ2-5; 7 nucleotides match TRBD2. The receptor comes from a human donor in good health. Sequencing used PBMCs. The CDR3 loop is CASSLGTRAETQYF. DNA for the CDR3: TGTGCCAGCAGCTTGGGGACTAGGGCCGAGACCCAGTACTTC.